Listed below are T cell receptor beta chains from one sample, sequenced in a study of T cells in Graves' hyperthyroidism and ophthalmopathy. TCRdb recomputed calls from the multiplex PCR reads with MiXCR, one row per CDR3 protein. The data hold fewer than 400,000 distinct CDR3 sequences, with 11% to 15% observed a single time. Sample: blood. The receptors were gathered from a man in his forties or fifties with Graves' ophthalmopathy. Each CDR3 is given with its conserved first and last residue. The D gene is left open where the match is weak. Size values are once, few and many counts, or a class for expanded clones, and some rows have none.

NA,TRBJ2-1,few,TRBV3-1,TGTGCCAGCAGTTACGCCAGGGTGATCGAGCAGTTCTTC,CASSYARVIEQFF
NA,TRBJ2-7,NA,TRBV2,TGTGCCAGCAGTGATAATGGGGCAGGCCTCTTCAGCTACGAGCAGTACTTC,CASSDNGAGLFSYEQYF
NA,TRBJ1-1,many,TRBV20-1,TGCAGTGCGAAACGGCATGACGGAACTGAAGCTTTCTTT,CSAKRHDGTEAFF
NA,TRBJ2-4,few,TRBV29-1,TGCAGCGTTGAGATGACGGCTGTTAGGGGTGACATTCAGTACTTC,CSVEMTAVRGDIQYF
NA,TRBJ2-1,many,TRBV3-1,TGTGCCAGCAGCCAAGATGGTATGACGGGTGAGCAGTTCTTC,CASSQDGMTGEQFF
TRBD1,TRBJ1-5,few,TRBV19,TGTGCCAGTAGTATACTACAGGGGTACAGTCAGCCCCAGCATTTT,CASSILQGYSQPQHF
NA,TRBJ1-3,few,TRBV4-1,TGCGCCAGCAGCTCCCCGGTGAACAGGGCCGGAAACACCATATATTTT,CASSSPVNRAGNTIYF
NA,TRBJ2-3,many,TRBV20-1,TGCAGTGCTAGGCAGATCCTCACAGATACGCAGTATTTT,CSARQILTDTQYF
NA,TRBJ1-5,many,TRBV28,TGTGCCAGCATCTTCGGACCCCATGGCAATCAGCCCCAGCATTTT,CASIFGPHGNQPQHF
TRBD1,TRBJ2-5,few,TRBV5-1,TGCGCCAGCAGCTTGAGACAGGGGGGTTTGGAGACCCAGTACTTC,CASSLRQGGLETQYF
NA,TRBJ2-5,few,TRBV28,TGTGCCAGCAGTAACCAGCAGGGAGAGACCCAGTACTTC,CASSNQQGETQYF
TRBD1,TRBJ2-1,many,TRBV20-1,TGCAGTGCTAGAGAAACAGGGGGCCCTTACAATGAGCAGTTCTTC,CSARETGGPYNEQFF
TRBD1,TRBJ1-2,few,TRBV28,TGTGCCAGCAACCTCAGGGGGTTTACTAACTATGGCTACACCTTC,CASNLRGFTNYGYTF
NA,TRBJ2-5,many,TRBV7-2,TGTGCCAGCAGCTTAGGTGGCGGAATCCAAGAGACCCAGTACTTC,CASSLGGGIQETQYF
NA,TRBJ1-4,many,TRBV12-3/TRBV12-4,TGTGCCAGCAGCAAAAACAGGGTTGAAAAACTGTTTTTT,CASSKNRVEKLFF
NA,TRBJ2-4,few,TRBV20-1,TGCAGTGCTAGGGAGCCTACGGAAAACATTCAGTACTTC,CSAREPTENIQYF
TRBD2,TRBJ2-7,many,TRBV3-1,TGTGCCAGCAGCCAAGATTCAGGGCGGGAGAGCTCCCCGCCACAGTACTTC,CASSQDSGRESSPPQYF
NA,TRBJ2-1,many,TRBV11-2,TGTGCCAGCAGCTTGGGGGAGACACCAGCCCGGGAGCAGTTCTTC,CASSLGETPAREQFF
NA,TRBJ2-7,many,TRBV12-3/TRBV12-4,TGTGCCAGCACCTTGGGTAAGGGTTCCTCCGAGCAGTACTTC,CASTLGKGSSEQYF
TRBD2,TRBJ2-7,many,TRBV20-1,TGCAGTGCTACGGGACTAGCGGATTACGAGCAGTACTTC,CSATGLADYEQYF
TRBD2,TRBJ2-5,many,TRBV7-7,TGTGCTAGCAGCTTAACTCCGGGACTAGCGGGCGAGACCCAGTACTTC,CASSLTPGLAGETQYF
NA,TRBJ2-3,many,TRBV27,TGTGCCAGCAGTTTATCCAGAGGAGATACGCAGTATTTT,CASSLSRGDTQYF
TRBD1,TRBJ2-1,many,TRBV5-1,TGCGCCAGCAGCTTGGATCAGGGGGACTACAATGAGCAGTTCTTC,CASSLDQGDYNEQFF
NA,TRBJ2-7,many,TRBV7-3,TGTGCCAGCAGCTTGGGGCCCCTGGGAGAGCAGTACTTC,CASSLGPLGEQYF
NA,TRBJ1-5,many,TRBV7-2,TGTGCCAGCAGCTTAGGGGACGTTTATCAGCCCCAGCATTTT,CASSLGDVYQPQHF
TRBD1,TRBJ1-4,many,TRBV5-1,TGCGCCAGCAGCTTCGGGACAGGGGCTGAAAAACTGTTTTTT,CASSFGTGAEKLFF
NA,TRBJ1-2,few,TRBV7-3,TGTGCCAGCAGCTTACTTACAGACTCCGGCTATGGCTACACCTTC,CASSLLTDSGYGYTF
TRBD2,TRBJ2-1,many,TRBV12-3/TRBV12-4,TGTGCCAGCAGTCTACGGGGACTAGCGGGAGGTAGTGAGCAGTTCTTC,CASSLRGLAGGSEQFF
TRBD2,TRBJ2-1,many,TRBV11-2,TGTGCCAGCAGCTCCCATAGCGGACTAGCGTACAATGAGCAGTTCTTC,CASSSHSGLAYNEQFF
NA,TRBJ1-1,many,TRBV20-1,TGCAGTGCTAGAGGGATCATGAACACTGAAGCTTTCTTT,CSARGIMNTEAFF
TRBD1,TRBJ2-1,few,TRBV29-1,TGCAGCGCAACCACTGGACAGGGGACCTACAATGAGCAGTTCTTC,CSATTGQGTYNEQFF
NA,TRBJ2-5,NA,TRBV28,TGTGCCAGCAGTTTAGGGGTCGAAGAGACCCAGTACTTC,CASSLGVEETQYF
TRBD1,TRBJ2-5,many,TRBV4-2,TGTGCCAGCAGCCAAGGGGACAGGGTCTACCAAGAGACCCAGTACTTC,CASSQGDRVYQETQYF
TRBD2,TRBJ2-2,NA,TRBV10-2,TGCGCCAGCAGTGAGCAGGGCGGGAGGGCTGCCGGGGAGCTGTTTTTT,CASSEQGGRAAGELFF
NA,TRBJ2-5,many,TRBV30,TGTGCCTGGGGGGACCGCAAAGAGACCCAGTACTTC,CAWGDRKETQYF
TRBD2,TRBJ2-7,many,TRBV20-1,TGCAGTGCTGGTTCGGCGACTAGCGGGACCTACGAGCAGTACTTC,CSAGSATSGTYEQYF
TRBD1,TRBJ2-7,NA,TRBV3-1,TGTGCCAGCAGCCCCGCTTACGGACAGGGGGGCTCCTACGAGCAGTACTTC,CASSPAYGQGGSYEQYF
NA,TRBJ2-1,many,TRBV11-2,TGTGCCAGCAGCCCTCGGACCAATGAGCAGTTCTTC,CASSPRTNEQFF
TRBD1,TRBJ2-7,NA,TRBV4-1,TGCGCCAGCAGTCGACCGGGACAGGGGCCGGAGCAGTACTTC,CASSRPGQGPEQYF
NA,TRBJ2-1,many,TRBV12-3/TRBV12-4,TGTGCCAGCATCTTTTCGGATCACTCCTACAATGAGCAGTTCTTC,CASIFSDHSYNEQFF
TRBD2,TRBJ2-7,many,TRBV28,TGTGCCAGCAGTCACCCCGGGACTAGCGGTTCCTACGAGCAGTACTTC,CASSHPGTSGSYEQYF
NA,TRBJ1-2,NA,TRBV14,TGTGCCAGCAGCCAGTCAGGGGAGTGGAACTATGGCTACACCTTC,CASSQSGEWNYGYTF
NA,TRBJ2-1,NA,TRBV6-1,TGTGCCAGCAGTGAAAGGGGGGGGACCTACAATGAGCAGTTCTTC,CASSERGGTYNEQFF
NA,TRBJ1-5,many,TRBV12-3/TRBV12-4,TGTGCCAGCAGTTTAGCGGGCCAGGTTAGTCAGCCCCAGCATTTT,CASSLAGQVSQPQHF
NA,TRBJ1-5,NA,TRBV12-3/TRBV12-4,TGTGCCAGCAGTTTAGAGTACAGGGCCAATCAGCCCCAGCATTTT,CASSLEYRANQPQHF